The TCR beta chain described here comes from a study of blood T cell repertoires in COVID-19. Study summary: The United States, Italy and Spain supplied acute and convalescent COVID-19 samples. PBMCs, B-cell-depleted T cells, or T cells provided the cDNA or gDNA that made up the material.

The CDR3 totals 16 residues. The authors' processing: Amplification with reference gene primers provided the estimates of nucleated cell counts. Repertoires were generated with immunoSEQ multiplex PCR, while TCRdb's copy carries only in-frame clones and drops some. V, J and clone size reflect that table, while D and trimming were determined from the DNA. Of approximately 32,000 clones listed, 88% are singletons. This clone is classed as medium-sized. The chain uses TRBV21-1 and TRBJ2-3; the table's D gene call, TRBD2, was not cross checked with the DNA. TRBV21-1 is described as a pseudogene. Source material: peripheral blood. The receptor was derived from a woman aged 70-85 years with active COVID-19. In DNA, the CDR3 is TGTGCCAGCAGCAAACAGGACCGGGACTTCACAGATACGCAGTATTTT. Protein: CASSKQDRDFTDTQYF.